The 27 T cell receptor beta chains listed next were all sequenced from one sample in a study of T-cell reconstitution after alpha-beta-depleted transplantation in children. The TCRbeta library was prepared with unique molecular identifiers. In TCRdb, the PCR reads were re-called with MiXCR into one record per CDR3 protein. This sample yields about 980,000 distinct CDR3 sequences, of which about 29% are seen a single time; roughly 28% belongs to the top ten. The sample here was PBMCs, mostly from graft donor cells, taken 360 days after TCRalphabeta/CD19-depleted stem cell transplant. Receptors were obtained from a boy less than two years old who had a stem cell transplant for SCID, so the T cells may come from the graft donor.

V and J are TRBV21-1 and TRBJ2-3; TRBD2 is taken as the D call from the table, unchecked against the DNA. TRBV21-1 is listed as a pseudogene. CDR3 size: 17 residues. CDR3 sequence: CASSKAGLAGATDTQYF. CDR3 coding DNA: TGTGCCAGCAGCAAAGCCGGACTAGCGGGGGCCACAGATACGCAGTATTTT.

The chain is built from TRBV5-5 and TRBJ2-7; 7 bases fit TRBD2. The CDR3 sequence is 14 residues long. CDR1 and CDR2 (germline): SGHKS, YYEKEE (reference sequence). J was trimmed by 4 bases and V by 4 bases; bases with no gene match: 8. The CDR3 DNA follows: TGTGCCAGCAGCCCCGGGGGGTACGGGTACGAGCAGTACTTC. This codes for CASSPGGYGYEQYF. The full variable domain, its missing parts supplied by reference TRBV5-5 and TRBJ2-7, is DAGVTQSPTHLIKTRGQQVTLRCSPISGHKSVSWYQQVLGQGPQFIFQYYEKEERGRGNFPDRFSARQFPNYSSELNVNALLLGDSALYLCASSPGGYGYEQYFGPGTRLTVT.

The CDR3: CASSFHRGGNTEAFF. For the CDR3, the DNA is TGTGCCAGCAGCTTCCACAGGGGTGGTAACACTGAAGCTTTCTTT. The rearrangement joins TRBV3-1 to TRBJ1-1; 7 positions agree with TRBD1. The CDR3 extends over 15 amino acids. Trimming removed 5 bases from V and 2 bases from J; junction bases left unmatched: 8. Per the germline V gene, CDR1 is LGHDT and CDR2 is YNNKEL (reference sequence).

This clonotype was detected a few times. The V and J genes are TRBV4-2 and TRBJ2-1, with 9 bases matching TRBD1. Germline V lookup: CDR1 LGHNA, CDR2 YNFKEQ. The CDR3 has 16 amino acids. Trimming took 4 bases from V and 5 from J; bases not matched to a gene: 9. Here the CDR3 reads CASSPKEDRGHNEQFF. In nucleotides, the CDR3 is TGTGCCAGCAGCCCGAAAGAGGACAGGGGCCACAATGAGCAGTTCTTC.

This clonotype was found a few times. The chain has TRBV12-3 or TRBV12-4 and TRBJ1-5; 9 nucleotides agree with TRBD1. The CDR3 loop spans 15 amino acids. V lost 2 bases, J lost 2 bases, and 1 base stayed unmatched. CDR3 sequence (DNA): TGTGCCAGCAGTTTATGGGACAGGGGCAATCAGCCCCAGCATTTT. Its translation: CASSLWDRGNQPQHF.

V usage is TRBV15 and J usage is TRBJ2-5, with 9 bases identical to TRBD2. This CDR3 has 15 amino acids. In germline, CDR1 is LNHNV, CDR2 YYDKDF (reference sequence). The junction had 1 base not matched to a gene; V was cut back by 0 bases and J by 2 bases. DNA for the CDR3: TGTGCCACCAGCAGAGAAACTAGCGGGCAAGAGACCCAGTACTTC. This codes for CATSRETSGQETQYF.

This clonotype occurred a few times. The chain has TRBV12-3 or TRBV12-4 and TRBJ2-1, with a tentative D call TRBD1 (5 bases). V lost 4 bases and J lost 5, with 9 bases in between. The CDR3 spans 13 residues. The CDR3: CASSSQENNEQFF. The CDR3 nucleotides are TGTGCCAGCAGTTCACAGGAAAACAATGAGCAGTTCTTC.

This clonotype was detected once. CDR3 DNA sequence: TGTGCCAGCACCCATTTTACAAGGAGCGATACGCAGTATTTT. Translating gives CASTHFTRSDTQYF. The gene calls are TRBV12-3 or TRBV12-4 and TRBJ2-3; D is ambiguous. V was pared by 7 bases and J by 6 bases, with 17 bases between. The CDR3 runs to 14 residues.

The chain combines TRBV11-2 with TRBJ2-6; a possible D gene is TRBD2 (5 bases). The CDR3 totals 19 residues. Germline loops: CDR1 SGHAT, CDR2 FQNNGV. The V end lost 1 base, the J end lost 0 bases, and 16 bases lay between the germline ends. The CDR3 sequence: CASSLGKTTGFSGANVLTF. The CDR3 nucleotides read TGTGCCAGCAGCTTAGGAAAGACTACCGGCTTCTCTGGGGCCAACGTCCTGACTTTC.

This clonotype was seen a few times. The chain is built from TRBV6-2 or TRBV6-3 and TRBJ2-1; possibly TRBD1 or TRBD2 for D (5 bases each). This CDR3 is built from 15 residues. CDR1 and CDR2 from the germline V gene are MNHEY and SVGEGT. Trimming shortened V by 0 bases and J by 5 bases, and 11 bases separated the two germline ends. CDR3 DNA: TGTGCCAGCAGTTACTCAAGGGACCCTGACAATGAGCAGTTCTTC. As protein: CASSYSRDPDNEQFF.

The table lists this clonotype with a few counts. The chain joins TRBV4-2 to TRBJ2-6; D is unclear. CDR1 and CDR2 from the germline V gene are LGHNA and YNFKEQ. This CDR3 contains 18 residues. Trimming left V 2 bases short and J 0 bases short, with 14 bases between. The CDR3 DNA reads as TGTGCCAGCAGCCAACAAAGTCCGCGAAACTCTGGGGCCAACGTCCTGACTTTC. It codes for CASSQQSPRNSGANVLTF.

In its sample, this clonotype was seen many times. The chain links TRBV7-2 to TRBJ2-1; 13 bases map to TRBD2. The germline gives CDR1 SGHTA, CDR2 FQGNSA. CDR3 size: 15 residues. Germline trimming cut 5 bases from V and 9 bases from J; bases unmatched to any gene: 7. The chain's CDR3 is CASSPTSGGAGEQFF. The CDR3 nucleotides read TGTGCCAGCAGCCCTACTAGCGGGGGGGCGGGTGAGCAGTTCTTC. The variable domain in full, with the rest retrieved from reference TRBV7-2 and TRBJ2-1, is GAGVSQSPSNKVTEKGKDVELRCDPISGHTALYWYRQSLGQGLEFLIYFQGNSAPDKSGLPSDRFSAERTGGSVSTLTIQRTQQEDSAVYLCASSPTSGGAGEQFFGPGTRLTVL.

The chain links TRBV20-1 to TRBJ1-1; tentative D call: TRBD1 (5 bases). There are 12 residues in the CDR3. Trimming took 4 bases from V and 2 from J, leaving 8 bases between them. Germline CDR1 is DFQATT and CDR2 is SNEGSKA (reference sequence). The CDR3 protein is CSATGENTEAFF. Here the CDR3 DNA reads TGCAGTGCTACGGGGGAAAACACTGAAGCTTTCTTT.

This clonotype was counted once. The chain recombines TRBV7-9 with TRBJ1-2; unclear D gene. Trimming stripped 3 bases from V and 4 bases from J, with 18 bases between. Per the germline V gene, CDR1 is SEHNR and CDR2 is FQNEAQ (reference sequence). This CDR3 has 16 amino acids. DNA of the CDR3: TGTGCCAGCAGCTTTCCTACCGAGAACAGTGTCTATGGCTACACCTTC. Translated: CASSFPTENSVYGYTF. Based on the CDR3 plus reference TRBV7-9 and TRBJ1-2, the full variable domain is DTGVSQNPRHKITKRGQNVTFRCDPISEHNRLYWYRQTLGQGPEFLTYFQNEAQLEKSRLLSDRFSAERPKGSFSTLEIQRTEQGDSAMYLCASSFPTENSVYGYTFGSGTRLTVV.

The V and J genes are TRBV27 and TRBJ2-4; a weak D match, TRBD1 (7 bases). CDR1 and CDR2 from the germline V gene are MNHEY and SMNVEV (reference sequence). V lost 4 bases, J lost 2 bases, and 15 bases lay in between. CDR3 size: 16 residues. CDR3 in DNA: TGTGCCAGCAGTTGGTCAGGGGGGCCAACCAAAAACATTCAGTACTTC. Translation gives CASSWSGGPTKNIQYF.

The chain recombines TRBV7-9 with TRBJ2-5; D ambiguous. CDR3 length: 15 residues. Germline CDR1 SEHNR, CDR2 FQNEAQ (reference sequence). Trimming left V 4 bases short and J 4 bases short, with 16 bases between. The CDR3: CASSSTMAWGETQYF. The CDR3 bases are TGTGCCAGCAGCTCTACAATGGCCTGGGGAGAGACCCAGTACTTC.

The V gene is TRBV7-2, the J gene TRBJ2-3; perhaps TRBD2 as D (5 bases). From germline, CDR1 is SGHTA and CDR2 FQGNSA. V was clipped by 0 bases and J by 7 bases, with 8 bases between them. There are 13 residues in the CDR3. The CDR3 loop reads CASSLAADYTQYF. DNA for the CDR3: TGTGCCAGCAGCTTAGCGGCGGACTATACGCAGTATTTT.

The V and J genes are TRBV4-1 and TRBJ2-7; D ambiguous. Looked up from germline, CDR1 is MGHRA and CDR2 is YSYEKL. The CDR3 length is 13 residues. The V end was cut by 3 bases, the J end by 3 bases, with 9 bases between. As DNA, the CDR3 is TGCGCCAGCAGCCAGTGGACCGACTACGAGCAGTACTTC. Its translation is CASSQWTDYEQYF.

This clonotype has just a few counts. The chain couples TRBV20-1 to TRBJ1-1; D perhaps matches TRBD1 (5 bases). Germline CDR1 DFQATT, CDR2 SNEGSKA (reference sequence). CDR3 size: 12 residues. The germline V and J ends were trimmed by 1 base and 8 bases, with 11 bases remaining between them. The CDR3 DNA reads TGCAGTGCTAGAGGGTTCGGGACCGAAGCTTTCTTT. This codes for CSARGFGTEAFF.

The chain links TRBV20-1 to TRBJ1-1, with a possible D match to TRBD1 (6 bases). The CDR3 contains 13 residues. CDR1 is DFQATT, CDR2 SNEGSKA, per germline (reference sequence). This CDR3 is CSCRRDKNTEAFF. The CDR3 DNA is TGCAGCTGCCGCCGGGACAAGAACACTGAAGCTTTCTTT.

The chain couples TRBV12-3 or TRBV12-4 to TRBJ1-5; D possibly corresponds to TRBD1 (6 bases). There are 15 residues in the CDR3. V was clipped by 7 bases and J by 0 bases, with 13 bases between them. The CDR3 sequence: CASTRGVSSNQPQHF. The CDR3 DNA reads TGTGCCAGCACCAGGGGTGTTTCTAGCAATCAGCCCCAGCATTTT.

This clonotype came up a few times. Here the CDR3 DNA reads TGTGCCAGCAGCTTTGACAGGGGACAGGGGACAGATACGCAGTATTTT. The encoded protein is CASSFDRGQGTDTQYF. This sequence joins TRBV5-6 and TRBJ2-3; 10 nucleotides agree with TRBD1. J was trimmed by 3 bases and V by 2 bases; bases with no gene match: 6. Looked up from germline, CDR1 is SGHDT and CDR2 is YYEEEE. CDR3 size: 16 residues.

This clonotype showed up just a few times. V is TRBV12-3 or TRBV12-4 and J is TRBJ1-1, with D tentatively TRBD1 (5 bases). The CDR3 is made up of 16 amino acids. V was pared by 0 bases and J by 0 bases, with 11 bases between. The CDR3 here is CASSLAPGRVNTEAFF. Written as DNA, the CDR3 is TGTGCCAGCAGTTTAGCGCCGGGACGGGTGAACACTGAAGCTTTCTTT.

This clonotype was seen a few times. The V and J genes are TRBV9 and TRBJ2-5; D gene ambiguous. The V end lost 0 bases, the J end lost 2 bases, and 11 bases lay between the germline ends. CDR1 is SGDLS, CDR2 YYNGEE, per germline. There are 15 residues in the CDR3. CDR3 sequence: CASSVESRAQETQYF. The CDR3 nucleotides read TGTGCCAGCAGCGTAGAGAGCCGGGCACAAGAGACCCAGTACTTC.

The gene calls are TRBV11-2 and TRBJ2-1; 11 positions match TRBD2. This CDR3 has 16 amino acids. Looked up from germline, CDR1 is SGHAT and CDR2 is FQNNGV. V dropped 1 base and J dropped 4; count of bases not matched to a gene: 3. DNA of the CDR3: TGTGCCAGCAGCTTAGTTGGGACTAGCGGATACAATGAGCAGTTCTTC. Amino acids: CASSLVGTSGYNEQFF. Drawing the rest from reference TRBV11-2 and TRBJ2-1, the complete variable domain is EAGVAQSPRYKIIEKRQSVAFWCNPISGHATLYWYQQILGQGPKLLIQFQNNGVVDDSQLPKDRFSAERLKGVDSTLKIQPAKLEDSAVYLCASSLVGTSGYNEQFFGPGTRLTVL.

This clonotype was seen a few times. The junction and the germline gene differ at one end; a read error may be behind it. CDR3 protein: CASSLDVNYGYTF. CDR3 nucleotides: TGTGCCAGCAGCCTCGACGTAAACTATGGCTACACCTTC. This chain connects TRBV5-1 to TRBJ1-2; D unclear. This CDR3 has 13 amino acids. Germline V gives CDR1 SGHRS, CDR2 YFSETQ.

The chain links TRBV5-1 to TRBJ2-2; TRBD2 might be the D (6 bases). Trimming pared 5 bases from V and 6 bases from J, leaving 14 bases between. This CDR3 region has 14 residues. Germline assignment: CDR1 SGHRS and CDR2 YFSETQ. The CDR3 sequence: CASSGTQGPGELFF. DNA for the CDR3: TGCGCCAGCAGTGGGACTCAGGGACCCGGGGAGCTGTTTTTT. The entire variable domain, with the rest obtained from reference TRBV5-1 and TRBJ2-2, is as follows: KAGVTQTPRYLIKTRGQQVTLSCSPISGHRSVSWYQQTPGQGLQFLFEYFSETQRNKGNFPGRFSGRQFSNSRSEMNVSTLELGDSALYLCASSGTQGPGELFFGEGSRLTVL.